This T cell receptor beta chain was sequenced during a study of blood T cells in healthy people across ages. The germline CDR1 and CDR2 sequences are MNHEY and SMNVEV (reference sequence). The V end lost 6 bases, the J end lost 0 bases, and 21 bases lay between the germline ends. CDR3 length equals 17 residues. For every donor, a draw yielded approximately 9.8 milliliters of peripheral blood. The use of a sample-barcoded 5' primer and a J-beta primer mix characterized a second PCR of about 6 to 12 cycles. Samples each returned at least 2.5 million CDR3-containing paired-end reads. One entry per CDR3 protein, called by TCRdb with MiXCR from the 5' RACE reads. The sample carries about 1 million distinct CDR3 sequences, 40% to 50% recorded once.

The material sequenced was blood. This rearrangement joins TRBV27 to TRBJ2-7, with TRBD1 as a possible D gene (5 bases). The sequence derives from a woman in her fifties or sixties in good health. In DNA, the CDR3 is TGTGCCAGCAGAGACCCCACGACAGCGAGGAGCTCCTACGAGCAGTACTTC. Translating it yields CASRDPTTARSSYEQYF.